Listed here are 21 T cell receptor beta chains from one sample, sequenced in a study of Graves' ophthalmopathy and Graves' hyperthyroidism. Researchers took RNA transcripts and amplified TCR beta CDR3 regions from them. HTBI primers were employed in first-round RT-PCR, then a second-round multiplex PCR followed. TCRdb redid the calling of the multiplex PCR reads with MiXCR, one entry per CDR3 protein. Among approximately 500,000 distinct CDR3 sequences listed, roughly 14% were seen once. Material: blood. The receptors originated from a woman aged 25 to 39 with Graves' ophthalmopathy.

The chain combines TRBV12-3 or TRBV12-4 with TRBJ2-2; TRBD1 aligns across 10 bases. The CDR3 runs to 15 residues. Trimming removed 4 bases from V and 5 bases from J; junction bases left unmatched: 4. CDR3 DNA: TGTGCCAGCAGTTCCCGGGACAGGGGAACCGGGGAGCTGTTTTTT. It specifies CASSSRDRGTGELFF.

This clonotype was counted at least ten times. This sequence joins TRBV7-8 and TRBJ1-1, with no clear D. CDR1 is SGHVS and CDR2 is FQNEAQ in the germline V gene. The CDR3 consists of 13 residues. Trimming pared 3 bases from V and 5 bases from J, leaving 10 bases between. CDR3: CASSFEARTEAFF. CDR3 nucleotides: TGTGCCAGCAGCTTTGAGGCGCGGACTGAAGCTTTCTTT.

Many counts were recorded for this clonotype. The chain's CDR3 is CASSTPGTGKAQYF. CDR3 DNA: TGTGCCAGCAGCACCCCTGGGACAGGGAAGGCCCAGTACTTC. The gene calls are TRBV7-2 and TRBJ2-5; 9 nucleotides align to TRBD1. Germline V CDR1 and CDR2: SGHTA, FQGNSA. The trim removed 5 bases at V and 9 bases at J, leaving 10 bases unmatched. The CDR3 runs to 14 residues. Drawing the rest from reference TRBV7-2 and TRBJ2-5, the complete variable domain is GAGVSQSPSNKVTEKGKDVELRCDPISGHTALYWYRQSLGQGLEFLIYFQGNSAPDKSGLPSDRFSAERTGGSVSTLTIQRTQQEDSAVYLCASSTPGTGKAQYFGPGTRLLVL.

The table lists this clonotype with many counts. This CDR3 reads CATSRDQTGNGYTF. DNA for the CDR3: TGTGCCACCAGCAGAGACCAGACAGGGAATGGCTACACCTTC. This sequence joins TRBV15 and TRBJ1-2; 7 nucleotides align to TRBD1. The CDR3 is 14 residues long. Trimming cost V 0 bases and J 6 bases; bases outside gene matches: 4. The germline V gene encodes CDR1 LNHNV and CDR2 YYDKDF (reference sequence).

A remark on this clonotype: With a much larger clone just one base away, this may be a read error. This chain connects TRBV6-1 to TRBJ1-2, with 10 bases lining up with TRBD1. CDR3 size: 15 residues. The V gene's germline CDR1 is MNHNS and CDR2 SASEGT. This CDR3 is CASREAGTGVYGYTF. The CDR3 DNA reads TGTGCCAGCAGGGAAGCCGGGACAGGGGTCTATGGCTACACCTTC.

The chain employs TRBV6-2 or TRBV6-3 and TRBJ2-5, with a tentative D call TRBD1 (6 bases). Trimming removed 8 bases from V and 2 bases from J, with 15 bases in between. Germline CDR1 and CDR2: MNHEY and SVGEGT. This CDR3 contains 14 residues. CDR3: CASHEIGQQETQYF. DNA for the CDR3: TGTGCCAGCCACGAAATAGGACAGCAAGAGACCCAGTACTTC.

This clonotype was seen ten or more times. The J gene is TRBJ2-5, the V gene TRBV7-8, with TRBD1 as a possible D gene (6 bases). Germline values: CDR1 SGHVS, CDR2 FQNEAQ. With 1 base removed from V and 10 bases from J, the gap between germline ends came to 13 bases. The CDR3 is 13 residues long. The CDR3 DNA sequence: TGTGCCAGCAGCTTAGGCAGGGGTAATATCCAGTACTTC. Translated, it gives CASSLGRGNIQYF.

Ten or more counts support this clonotype. The rearrangement uses TRBV7-2 and TRBJ1-1; 7 nucleotides agree with TRBD1. This CDR3 spans 15 amino acids. Trimming at V came to 5 bases and at J to 1 base, leaving 7 bases not matched to a gene. CDR1 and CDR2 (germline): SGHTA, FQGNSA. CDR3 DNA sequence: TGTGCCAGCAGCCCCATCAGGGGGGGGAACACTGAAGCTTTCTTT. This gives the protein CASSPIRGGNTEAFF.

V gene TRBV2 combines with J gene TRBJ2-5, with unresolved D. CDR3 length: 13 residues. Germline lookup yields CDR1 SNHLY and CDR2 FYNNEI. Trimming shortened V by 6 bases and J by 1 base, and 9 bases separated the two germline ends. CDR3 sequence: CASRMGFQETQYF. The CDR3 DNA sequence: TGTGCCAGCAGGATGGGTTTCCAAGAGACCCAGTACTTC.

This clonotype was detected many times. The genes are TRBV6-2 or TRBV6-3 and TRBJ2-2; a possible D gene is TRBD2 (5 bases). Germline V gene data show CDR1 as MNHEY and CDR2 as SVGEGT. CDR3 size: 14 residues. Deletions cut 7 bases from V and 7 bases from J, with 16 bases between. CDR3 sequence reads: CASTYGLISGELFF. The DNA for the CDR3 is TGTGCCAGCACCTACGGACTGATTAGCGGGGAGCTGTTTTTT.

This clonotype appeared many times. This rearrangement joins TRBV2 to TRBJ2-7; 7 bases are shared with TRBD1. This CDR3 has 15 amino acids. The germline V gene has CDR1 SNHLY and CDR2 FYNNEI. V was clipped by 5 bases and J by 6 bases; unmatched bases: 13. CDR3 coding DNA: TGTGCCAGCAGTCCGCTTCCTCAGAACAGGGGCGAGCAGTACTTC. It is translated as CASSPLPQNRGEQYF.

This clonotype was observed a handful of times. A read error may account for a junction end that differs from germline. This rearrangement joins TRBV9 to TRBJ2-7, with a tentative D call TRBD1 (7 bases). CDR3 length equals 17 residues. The germline gives CDR1 SGDLS, CDR2 YYNGEE. CDR3 region: CAGSPNPYRQGGNEQYF. The CDR3 coding sequence is TGTGCCGGCAGCCCGAATCCCTACCGACAGGGAGGAAACGAGCAGTACTTC.

This clonotype was counted between two and nine times. The V gene is TRBV28, the J gene TRBJ2-7; D call uncertain. V lost 2 bases and J 5 bases, leaving 13 bases between the germline ends. The germline gives CDR1 MDHEN, CDR2 SYDVKM. The CDR3 consists of 14 residues. Here the CDR3 DNA reads TGTGCCAGCAGTTTAAGAGTTTCATCCCACGAGCAGTACTTC. Translating gives CASSLRVSSHEQYF.

This clonotype was counted only a few times. This may arise from a read error, as a much more abundant clone is one base away. The chain links TRBV12-3 or TRBV12-4 to TRBJ1-1; possibly TRBD1 for D (5 bases). The CDR3 covers 15 residues. The CDR3 sequence is CASSLARGMWTEALF. CDR3 sequence (DNA): TGTGCCAGCAGTTTAGCTCGGGGCATGTGGACTGAAGCTTTATTT.

This clonotype was counted ten times or more. This chain connects TRBV19 to TRBJ1-5; possible D gene TRBD1, 5 bases. The CDR3 extends over 15 amino acids. The V end was cut by 3 bases, the J end by 7 bases, with 16 bases between. Looked up from germline, CDR1 is LNHDA and CDR2 is SQIVND (reference sequence). Written as DNA, the CDR3 is TGTGCCAGTAGTATGGTTGGGGGTCTACGCCAGCCCCAGCATTTT. Its translation is CASSMVGGLRQPQHF.

The CDR3 sequence: CASSYTTSSQYF. The CDR3 DNA follows: TGTGCCAGCAGTTACACGACTTCAAGCCAGTACTTC. The gene calls are TRBV6-2 or TRBV6-3 and TRBJ2-7; D gene uncertain. With 2 bases removed from V and 10 bases from J, the gap between germline ends came to 12 bases. The CDR3 spans 12 residues. Per germline, CDR1 MNHEY and CDR2 SVGEGT.

This clonotype was counted ten times or more. This sequence joins TRBV28 and TRBJ2-5; 10 nucleotides match TRBD2. Germline CDR1 is MDHEN and CDR2 is SYDVKM. This CDR3 spans 17 amino acids. The V and J ends lost 3 bases and 4 bases, in that order; junction bases with no gene match: 11. Here the CDR3 reads CASSFPTSGWESETQYF. CDR3 bases: TGTGCCAGCAGTTTCCCGACTAGCGGGTGGGAATCAGAGACCCAGTACTTC.

This clonotype was counted between two and nine times. The chain combines TRBV9 with TRBJ1-3; D unclear. Trimming took 3 bases from V and 0 from J, leaving 10 bases between them. The CDR3 has 15 amino acids. CDR1 SGDLS and CDR2 YYNGEE come from the germline V gene. The CDR3 here is CASSDGFRSGNTIYF. The CDR3 coding sequence is TGTGCCAGCAGCGACGGGTTTCGCTCTGGAAACACCATATATTTT.

The chain uses TRBV6-2 or TRBV6-3 and TRBJ1-2, with no clear D. The germline V and J ends were trimmed by 3 bases and 2 bases, with 13 bases remaining between them. CDR1 is MNHEY, CDR2 SVGEGT, per germline. This CDR3 spans 15 amino acids. This chain's CDR3 is CASSYSQDGNYGYTF. CDR3 in DNA: TGTGCCAGCAGTTATTCCCAGGACGGGAACTATGGCTACACCTTC.

This clonotype was counted ten times or more. This sequence joins TRBV2 and TRBJ1-2, with a weak D call TRBD1 (6 bases). The CDR3 runs to 16 residues. V was trimmed by 2 bases and J by 8 bases, leaving 21 bases between them. The germline gives CDR1 SNHLY, CDR2 FYNNEI. CDR3 DNA: TGTGCCAGCAGTGAACGGGTCAGGGGAAGGCTCGGAGGCTACACCTTC. Translating it yields CASSERVRGRLGGYTF.

The chain is built from TRBV19 and TRBJ2-6; no definite D call. The ends were cut back, 9 bases at V and 4 bases at J, with 25 bases in the middle. The length of the CDR3 is 18 residues. The germline gives CDR1 LNHDA, CDR2 SQIVND (reference sequence). The CDR3 protein is CASRKVAQGIAGANVLTF. DNA of the CDR3: TGTGCCAGCCGAAAAGTGGCTCAAGGGATTGCGGGGGCCAACGTCCTGACTTTC.